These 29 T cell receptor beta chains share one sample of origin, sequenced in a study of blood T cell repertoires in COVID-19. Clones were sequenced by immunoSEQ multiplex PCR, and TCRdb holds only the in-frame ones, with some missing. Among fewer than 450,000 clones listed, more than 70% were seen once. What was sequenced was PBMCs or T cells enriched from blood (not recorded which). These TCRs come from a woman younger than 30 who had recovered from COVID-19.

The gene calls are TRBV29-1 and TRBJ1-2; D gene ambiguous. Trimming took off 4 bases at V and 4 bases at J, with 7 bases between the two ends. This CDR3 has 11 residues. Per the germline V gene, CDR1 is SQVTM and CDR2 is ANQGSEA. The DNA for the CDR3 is TGCAGCGTTGTACAGAGCTATGGCTACACCTTC. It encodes CSVVQSYGYTF.

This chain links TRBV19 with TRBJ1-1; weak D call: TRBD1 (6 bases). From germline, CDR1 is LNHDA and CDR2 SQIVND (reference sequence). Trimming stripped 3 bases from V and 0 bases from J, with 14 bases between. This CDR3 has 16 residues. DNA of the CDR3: TGTGCCAGTAGTATTGGACAGCGGGAGATGAACACTGAAGCTTTCTTT. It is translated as CASSIGQREMNTEAFF.

CDR3 in DNA: TGTGCCAGCAGTTCGGGACAGTCGGGAATGAACACTGAAGCTTTCTTT. It translates to CASSSGQSGMNTEAFF. The chain links TRBV6-2 or TRBV6-3 to TRBJ1-1; 7 bases line up with TRBD1. Per germline, CDR1 MNHEY and CDR2 SVGEGT. Losses at the gene ends were 4 bases for V and 0 bases for J; bases not matched to a gene: 8. This CDR3 has 16 residues.

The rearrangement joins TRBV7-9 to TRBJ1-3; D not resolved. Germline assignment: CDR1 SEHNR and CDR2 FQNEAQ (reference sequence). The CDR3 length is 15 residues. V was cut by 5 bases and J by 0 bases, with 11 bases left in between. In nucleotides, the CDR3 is TGTGCCAGCAGCCCCCCGGGTTACTCTGGAAACACCATATATTTT. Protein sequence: CASSPPGYSGNTIYF.

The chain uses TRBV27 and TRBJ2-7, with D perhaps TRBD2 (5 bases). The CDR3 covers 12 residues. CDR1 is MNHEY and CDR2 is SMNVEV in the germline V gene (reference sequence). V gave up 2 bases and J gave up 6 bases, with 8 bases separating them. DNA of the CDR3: TGTGCCAGCAGTTTACCCGGGGTCGAGCAGTACTTC. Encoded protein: CASSLPGVEQYF.

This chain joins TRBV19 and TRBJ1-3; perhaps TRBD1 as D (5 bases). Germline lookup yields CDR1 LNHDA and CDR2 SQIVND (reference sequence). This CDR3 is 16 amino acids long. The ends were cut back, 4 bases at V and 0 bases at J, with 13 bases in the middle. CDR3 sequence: CASSRDSPLSGNTIYF. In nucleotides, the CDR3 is TGTGCCAGTAGTAGAGACAGTCCTCTCTCTGGAAACACCATATATTTT.

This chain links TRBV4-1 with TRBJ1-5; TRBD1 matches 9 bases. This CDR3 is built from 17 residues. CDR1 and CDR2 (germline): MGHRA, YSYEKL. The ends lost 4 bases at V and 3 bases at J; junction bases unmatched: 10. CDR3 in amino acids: CASSPGQGILINQPQHF. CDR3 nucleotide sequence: TGCGCCAGCAGCCCTGGACAGGGGATCCTGATCAATCAGCCCCAGCATTTT.

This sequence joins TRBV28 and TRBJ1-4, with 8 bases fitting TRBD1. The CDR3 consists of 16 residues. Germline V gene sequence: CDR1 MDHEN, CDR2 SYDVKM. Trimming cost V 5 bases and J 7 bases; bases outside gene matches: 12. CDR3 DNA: TGTGCCAGCAGTATCCCGTTCGGGACAGGAGGTGAAAAACTGTTTTTT. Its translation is CASSIPFGTGGEKLFF.

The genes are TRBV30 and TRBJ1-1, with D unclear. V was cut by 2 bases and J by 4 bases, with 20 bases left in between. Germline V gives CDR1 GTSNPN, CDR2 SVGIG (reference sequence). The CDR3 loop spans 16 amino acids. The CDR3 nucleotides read TGTGCCTGGAGTTCTCCGGCGGGCGGGGTCGGCACTGAAGCTTTCTTT. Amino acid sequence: CAWSSPAGGVGTEAFF.

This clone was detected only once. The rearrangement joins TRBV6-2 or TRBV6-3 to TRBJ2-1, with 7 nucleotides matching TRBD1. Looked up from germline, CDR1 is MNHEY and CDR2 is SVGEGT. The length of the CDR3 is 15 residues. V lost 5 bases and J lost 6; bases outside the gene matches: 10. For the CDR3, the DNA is TGTGCCAGCAGTCGCTCGACAGGGCAAGGCAATGAGCAGTTCTTC. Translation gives CASSRSTGQGNEQFF.

CDR3 in DNA: TGTGCCAGCAGCTTCACTAGCGGGGGGAGCTCCTACAATGAGCAGTTCTTC. As protein: CASSFTSGGSSYNEQFF. This chain joins TRBV7-2 and TRBJ2-1, with 12 bases that match TRBD2. V was clipped by 3 bases and J by 0 bases; unmatched bases: 3. There are 17 residues in the CDR3. Germline CDR1 is SGHTA and CDR2 is FQGNSA. Complete variable domain (other parts from reference TRBV7-2 and TRBJ2-1): GAGVSQSPSNKVTEKGKDVELRCDPISGHTALYWYRQSLGQGLEFLIYFQGNSAPDKSGLPSDRFSAERTGGSVSTLTIQRTQQEDSAVYLCASSFTSGGSSYNEQFFGPGTRLTVL.

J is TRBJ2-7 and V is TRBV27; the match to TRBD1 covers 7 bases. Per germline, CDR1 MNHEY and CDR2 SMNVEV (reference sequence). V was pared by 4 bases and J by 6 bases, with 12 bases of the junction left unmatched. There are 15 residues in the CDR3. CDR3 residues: CASSSHPQGQVEQYF. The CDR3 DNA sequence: TGTGCCAGCAGTTCCCACCCCCAAGGACAGGTCGAGCAGTACTTC.

CDR3 sequence (DNA): TGTGCCAGCAGTGAAGCGCGACGGGGAGGTGAAAAACTGTTTTTT. Its translation is CASSEARRGGEKLFF. The chain uses TRBV2 and TRBJ1-4; the D is unclear. With 0 bases removed from V and 7 bases from J, the gap between germline ends came to 12 bases. This CDR3 region has 15 residues. Per germline, CDR1 SNHLY and CDR2 FYNNEI.

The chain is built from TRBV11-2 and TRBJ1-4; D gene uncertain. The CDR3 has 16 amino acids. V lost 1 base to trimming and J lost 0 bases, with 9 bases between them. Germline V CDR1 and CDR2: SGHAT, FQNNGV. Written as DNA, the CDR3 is TGTGCCAGCAGCTTAGTTTGGCCAGCAACTAATGAAAAACTGTTTTTT. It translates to CASSLVWPATNEKLFF. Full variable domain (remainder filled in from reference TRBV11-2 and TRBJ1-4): EAGVAQSPRYKIIEKRQSVAFWCNPISGHATLYWYQQILGQGPKLLIQFQNNGVVDDSQLPKDRFSAERLKGVDSTLKIQPAKLEDSAVYLCASSLVWPATNEKLFFGSGTQLSVL.

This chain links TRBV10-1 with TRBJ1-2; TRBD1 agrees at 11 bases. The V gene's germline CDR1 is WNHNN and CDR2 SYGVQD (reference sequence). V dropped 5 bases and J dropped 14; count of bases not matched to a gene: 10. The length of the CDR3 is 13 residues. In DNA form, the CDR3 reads TGCGCCAGCAGTAACCGGGACAGGGGGAAAGGAACCTTC. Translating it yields CASSNRDRGKGTF.

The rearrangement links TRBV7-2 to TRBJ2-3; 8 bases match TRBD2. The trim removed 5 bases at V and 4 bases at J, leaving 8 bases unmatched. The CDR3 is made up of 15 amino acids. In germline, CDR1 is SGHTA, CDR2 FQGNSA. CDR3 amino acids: CASSPGLGVSDTQYF. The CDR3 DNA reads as TGTGCCAGCAGCCCGGGACTAGGCGTCTCAGATACGCAGTATTTT. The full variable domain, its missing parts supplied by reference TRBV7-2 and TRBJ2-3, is GAGVSQSPSNKVTEKGKDVELRCDPISGHTALYWYRQSLGQGLEFLIYFQGNSAPDKSGLPSDRFSAERTGGSVSTLTIQRTQQEDSAVYLCASSPGLGVSDTQYFGPGTRLTVL.

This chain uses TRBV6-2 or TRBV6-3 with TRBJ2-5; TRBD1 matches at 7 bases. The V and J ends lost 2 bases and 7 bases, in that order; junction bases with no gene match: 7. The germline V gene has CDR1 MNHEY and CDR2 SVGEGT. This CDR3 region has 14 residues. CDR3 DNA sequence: TGTGCCAGCAGTTACCCTGGACAGGATGGGACCCAGTACTTC. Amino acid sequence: CASSYPGQDGTQYF.

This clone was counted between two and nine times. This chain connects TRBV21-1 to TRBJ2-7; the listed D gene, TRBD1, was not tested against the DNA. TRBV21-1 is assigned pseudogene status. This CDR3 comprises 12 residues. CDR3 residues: CARVTGNYEQYF. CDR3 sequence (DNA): TGTGCCAGAGTTACAGGGAACTACGAGCAGTACTTC.

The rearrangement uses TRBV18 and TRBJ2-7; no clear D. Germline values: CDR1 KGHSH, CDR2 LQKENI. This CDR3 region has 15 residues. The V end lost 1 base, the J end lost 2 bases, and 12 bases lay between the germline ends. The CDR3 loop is CASSPLETLAYEQYF. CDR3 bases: TGTGCCAGCTCACCACTGGAGACTCTGGCCTACGAGCAGTACTTC.

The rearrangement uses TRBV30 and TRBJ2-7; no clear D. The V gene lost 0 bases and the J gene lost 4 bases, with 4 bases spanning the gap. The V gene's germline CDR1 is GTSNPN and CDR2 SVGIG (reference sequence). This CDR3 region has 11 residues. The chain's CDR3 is CAWSVVYEQYF. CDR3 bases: TGTGCCTGGAGTGTCGTATACGAGCAGTACTTC. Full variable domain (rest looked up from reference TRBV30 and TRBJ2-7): SQTIHQWPATLVQPVGSPLSLECTVEGTSNPNLYWYRQAAGRGLQLLFYSVGIGQISSEVPQNLSASRPQDRQFILSSKKLLLSDSGFYLCAWSVVYEQYFGPGTRLTVT.

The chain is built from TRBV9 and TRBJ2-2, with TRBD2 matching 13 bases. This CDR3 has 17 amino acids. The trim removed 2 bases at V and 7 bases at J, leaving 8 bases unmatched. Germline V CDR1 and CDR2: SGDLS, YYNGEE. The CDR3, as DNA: TGTGCCAGCAGCGTGACTAGCGGGGGGTCTATGAACGGGGAGCTGTTTTTT. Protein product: CASSVTSGGSMNGELFF. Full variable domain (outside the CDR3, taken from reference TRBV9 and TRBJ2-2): DSGVTQTPKHLITATGQRVTLRCSPRSGDLSVYWYQQSLDQGLQFLIQYYNGEERAKGNILERFSAQQFPDLHSELNLSSLELGDSALYFCASSVTSGGSMNGELFFGEGSRLTVL.

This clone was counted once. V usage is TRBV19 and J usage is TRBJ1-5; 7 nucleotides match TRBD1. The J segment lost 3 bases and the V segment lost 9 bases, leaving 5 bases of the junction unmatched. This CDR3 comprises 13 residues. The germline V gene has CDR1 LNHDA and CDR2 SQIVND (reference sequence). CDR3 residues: CASTTGDNQPQHF. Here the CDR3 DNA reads TGTGCCAGCACTACAGGGGACAATCAGCCCCAGCATTTT. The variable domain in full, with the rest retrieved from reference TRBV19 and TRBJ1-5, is DGGITQSPKYLFRKEGQNVTLSCEQNLNHDAMYWYRQDPGQGLRLIYYSQIVNDFQKGDIAEGYSVSREKKESFPLTVTSAQKNPTAFYLCASTTGDNQPQHFGDGTRLSIL.

The CDR3 region is CASSLSPNTGELFF. In nucleotides, the CDR3 is TGTGCCAGCAGTTTGAGCCCTAACACCGGGGAGCTGTTTTTT. The gene calls are TRBV27 and TRBJ2-2; no definite D call. Trimming removed 3 bases at V and 2 bases at J, with 7 bases between. The CDR3 runs 14 residues. The germline CDR1 and CDR2 sequences are MNHEY and SMNVEV (reference sequence).

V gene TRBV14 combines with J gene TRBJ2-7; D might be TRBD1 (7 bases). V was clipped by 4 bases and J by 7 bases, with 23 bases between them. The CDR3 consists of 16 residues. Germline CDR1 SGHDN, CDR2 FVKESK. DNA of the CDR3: TGTGCCAGCAGCCGAGTAAGACAAGGGGGCGCGGGGGAGCAGTACTTC. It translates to CASSRVRQGGAGEQYF.

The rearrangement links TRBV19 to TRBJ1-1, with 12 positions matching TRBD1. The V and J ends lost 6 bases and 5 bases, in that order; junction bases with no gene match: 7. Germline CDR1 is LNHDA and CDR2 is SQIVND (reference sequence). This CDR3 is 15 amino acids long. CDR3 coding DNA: TGTGCCAGTAGCCCAGGGGGACAGGGGGCAACTGAAGCTTTCTTT. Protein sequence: CASSPGGQGATEAFF.

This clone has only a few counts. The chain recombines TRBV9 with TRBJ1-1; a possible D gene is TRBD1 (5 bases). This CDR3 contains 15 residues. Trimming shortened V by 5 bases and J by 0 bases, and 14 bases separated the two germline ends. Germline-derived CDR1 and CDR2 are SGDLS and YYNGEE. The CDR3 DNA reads TGTGCCAGCAGGCGACTGGGGGGTTTGAACACTGAAGCTTTCTTT. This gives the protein CASRRLGGLNTEAFF. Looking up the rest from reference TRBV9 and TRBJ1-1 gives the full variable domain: DSGVTQTPKHLITATGQRVTLRCSPRSGDLSVYWYQQSLDQGLQFLIQYYNGEERAKGNILERFSAQQFPDLHSELNLSSLELGDSALYFCASRRLGGLNTEAFFGQGTRLTVV.

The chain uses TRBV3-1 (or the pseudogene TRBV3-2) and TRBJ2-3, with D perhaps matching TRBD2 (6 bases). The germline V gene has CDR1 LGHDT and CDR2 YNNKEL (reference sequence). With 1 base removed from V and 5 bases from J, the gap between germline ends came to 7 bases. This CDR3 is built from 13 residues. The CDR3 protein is CASSQGTKDTQYF. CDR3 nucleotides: TGTGCCAGCAGCCAAGGGACTAAAGATACGCAGTATTTT.

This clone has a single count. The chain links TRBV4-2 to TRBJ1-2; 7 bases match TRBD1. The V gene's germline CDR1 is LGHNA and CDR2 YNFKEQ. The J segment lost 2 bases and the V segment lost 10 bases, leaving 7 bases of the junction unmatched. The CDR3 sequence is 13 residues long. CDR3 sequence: CATSKGQNYGYTF. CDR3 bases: TGTGCCACCTCCAAGGGACAGAACTATGGCTACACCTTC.

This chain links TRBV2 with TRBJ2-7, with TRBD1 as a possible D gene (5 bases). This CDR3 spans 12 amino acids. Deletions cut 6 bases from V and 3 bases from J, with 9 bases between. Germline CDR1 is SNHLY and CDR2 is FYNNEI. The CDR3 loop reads CASRVQVYEQYF. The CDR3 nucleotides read TGTGCCAGCAGAGTACAGGTCTACGAGCAGTACTTC. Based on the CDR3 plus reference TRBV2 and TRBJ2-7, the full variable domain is EPEVTQTPSHQVTQMGQEVILRCVPISNHLYFYWYRQILGQKVEFLVSFYNNEISEKSEIFDDQFSVERPDGSNFTLKIRSTKLEDSAMYFCASRVQVYEQYFGPGTRLTVT.